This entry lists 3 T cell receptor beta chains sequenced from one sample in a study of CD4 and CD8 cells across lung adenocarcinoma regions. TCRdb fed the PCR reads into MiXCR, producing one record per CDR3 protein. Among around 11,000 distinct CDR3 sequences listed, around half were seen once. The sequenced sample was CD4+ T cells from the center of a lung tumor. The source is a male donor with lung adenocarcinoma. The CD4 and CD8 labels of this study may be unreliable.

The CDR3: CAISAAPGQGISEQFF. CDR3 DNA: TGTGCCATCAGTGCAGCTCCGGGACAGGGTATCAGTGAGCAGTTCTTC. The V and J genes are TRBV10-3 and TRBJ2-1; 9 bases match TRBD1. Germline CDR1 and CDR2: ENHRY and SYGVKD. The CDR3 loop spans 16 amino acids. V trimming: 4 bases; J trimming: 9 bases; junction bases outside the gene matches: 13.

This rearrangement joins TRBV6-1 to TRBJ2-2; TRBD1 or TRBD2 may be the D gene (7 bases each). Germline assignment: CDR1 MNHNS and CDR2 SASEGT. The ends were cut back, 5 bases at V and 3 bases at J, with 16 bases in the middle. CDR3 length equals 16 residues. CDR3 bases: TGTGCCAGCAGTAAGAAGGGGGGGACAGACACCGGGGAGCTGTTTTTT. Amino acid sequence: CASSKKGGTDTGELFF.

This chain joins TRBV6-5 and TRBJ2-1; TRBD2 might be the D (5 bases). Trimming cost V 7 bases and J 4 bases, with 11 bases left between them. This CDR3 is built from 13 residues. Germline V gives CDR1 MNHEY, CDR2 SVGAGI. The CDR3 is CASTWEYYNEQFF. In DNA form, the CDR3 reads TGTGCCAGCACTTGGGAGTATTACAATGAGCAGTTCTTC.